This record looks at one T cell receptor (beta chain) sequence and its context. Its antigen remains undetermined. No per-base quality is available; no much larger clone lies one base away. To prepare the library, the immunoSEQ multiplex PCR assay was applied. TCRdb provides this immuneACCESS table in a form limited to in-frame rearrangements. Some clones are lacking; in checked studies, under half of them reflect an unresolved V gene, and why the rest are absent is not known. Counted in this sample were around 93,000 clones; roughly 94% of them appeared once. The leading ten clones occupy around 0.31% of the sample. Including cysteine and phenylalanine, the CDR3 has 16 amino acids. Only CDR3 DNA remains: 48 bases, in frame from the first base. CDR1 MNHEY and CDR2 SMNVEV are derived from the germline V gene (reference sequence). At the junction V is shortened by 1 base and J by 4 bases; bases outside the gene matches: 5.

This specimen belongs to a study of technical replicates of blood from a handful of donors (dated by TCRdb to about 2017). This sequence originates from a human donor in good health. Source material: T cells isolated from PBMCs. This sequence uses TRBV27 and TRBJ2-5, with 11 junctional bases fitting TRBD2. The CDR3 protein sequence reads: CASSLLIAGGPETQYF. The DNA is TGTGCCAGCAGTTTATTAATAGCGGGAGGGCCAGAGACCCAGTACTTC.